Listed here are 16 T cell receptor beta chains from one sample, sequenced in a study of blood T cell repertoires in COVID-19. Data came from immunoSEQ multiplex PCR; TCRdb stores just in-frame clones and leaves some out. The sample lists fewer than 250,000 clones; roughly four fifths were seen once. The sequencing sample was made of peripheral blood. These receptors all come from a man aged 50-59 years with acute or convalescent COVID-19.

CDR3: CASSEAQGVYYGYTF. In DNA, the CDR3 is TGTGCCAGCAGTGAAGCACAGGGGGTCTACTATGGCTACACCTTC. The chain has TRBV2 and TRBJ1-2, with TRBD1 matching 8 bases. The CDR3 is 15 residues long. The ends lost 0 bases at V and 3 bases at J; junction bases unmatched: 3. Germline-derived CDR1 and CDR2 are SNHLY and FYNNEI.

This chain joins TRBV6-5 and TRBJ1-2; D perhaps matches TRBD1 (5 bases). From germline, CDR1 is MNHEY and CDR2 SVGAGI. The CDR3 length is 15 residues. Trimming cost V 7 bases and J 7 bases, with 22 bases left between them. The CDR3 region has the DNA TGTGCCAGCAAAGCGGGACCCCTTGTGAATTTTGGCTACACCTTC. Its protein product is CASKAGPLVNFGYTF.

The chain uses TRBV3-1 (or the pseudogene TRBV3-2) and TRBJ1-2, with D hard to call. This CDR3 has 15 residues. In germline, CDR1 is LGHDT, CDR2 YNNKEL (reference sequence). V was clipped by 8 bases and J by 6 bases, with 22 bases between them. The CDR3 bases are TGTGCCAGCCCCCCGGGGTGGGAAGTGAAGCATGGCTACACCTTC. This sequence encodes CASPPGWEVKHGYTF.

The V and J genes are TRBV23-1 and TRBJ2-3; 10 bases fit TRBD2. TRBV23-1 is an ORF, with its function uncertain. The V and J ends lost 4 bases and 4 bases, in that order; junction bases with no gene match: 8. The CDR3 length is 16 residues. The CDR3 sequence is CASSPRSGRAADTQYF. The CDR3, as DNA: TGCGCCAGCAGTCCACGAAGCGGGAGGGCCGCAGATACGCAGTATTTT.

The rearrangement links TRBV28 to TRBJ1-2, with D tentatively TRBD1 (5 bases). Germline V gene data show CDR1 as MDHEN and CDR2 as SYDVKM. V was cut by 6 bases and J by 4 bases, with 18 bases left in between. The CDR3 loop spans 15 amino acids. In DNA form, the CDR3 reads TGTGCCAGCAGAACAATTAGGGGTCGCGTCTATGGCTACACCTTC. Amino acid sequence: CASRTIRGRVYGYTF.

The table lists this clone with a few counts. The chain uses TRBV27 and TRBJ2-7, with 7 bases lining up with TRBD1. Germline values: CDR1 MNHEY, CDR2 SMNVEV (reference sequence). The CDR3 contains 15 residues. J lost 3 bases, V lost 4 bases, and 9 bases had no gene match. The CDR3 protein is CASSSTTGTFYEQYF. CDR3 coding DNA: TGTGCCAGCAGTTCAACGACAGGGACCTTCTACGAGCAGTACTTC.

This chain uses TRBV7-9 with TRBJ2-2, with D perhaps TRBD1 (6 bases). The CDR3 runs 14 residues. V was clipped by 2 bases and J by 13 bases, with 17 bases between them. CDR1 and CDR2 (germline): SEHNR, FQNEAQ (reference sequence). CDR3 region: CASSLKSPTGMLFF. CDR3 sequence (DNA): TGTGCCAGCAGCTTAAAATCCCCCACAGGGATGCTGTTTTTT.

The chain carries TRBV5-4 and TRBJ1-4; D call uncertain. This CDR3 comprises 15 residues. The V end was cut by 4 bases, the J end by 2 bases, with 12 bases between. In germline, CDR1 is SGHNT, CDR2 YYREEE (reference sequence). CDR3 DNA sequence: TGTGCCAGCAGCCTTGGCGGGTCCACTAATGAAAAACTGTTTTTT. Protein product: CASSLGGSTNEKLFF.

The sample holds one count of this clone. The chain recombines TRBV13 with TRBJ2-3; D perhaps matches TRBD1 (5 bases). Trimming shortened V by 4 bases and J by 2 bases, and 10 bases separated the two germline ends. Germline V gene lookup returns CDR1 PRHDT and CDR2 FYEKMQ (reference sequence). The CDR3 contains 14 residues. In DNA, the CDR3 is TGTGCCAGCAGCTCCCGACAGCACACAGATACGCAGTATTTT. It encodes CASSSRQHTDTQYF.

The V call is TRBV14, the J call TRBJ1-2, with 10 bases fitting TRBD1. CDR1 SGHDN and CDR2 FVKESK come from the germline V gene. The CDR3 runs to 13 residues. V was clipped by 4 bases and J by 8 bases; unmatched bases: 4. As DNA, the CDR3 is TGTGCCAGCAGCCCGCGGACAGGGGGAGGCTACACCTTC. Amino acids: CASSPRTGGGYTF.

The chain recombines TRBV29-1 with TRBJ1-1, with D perhaps TRBD1 (5 bases). Per the germline V gene, CDR1 is SQVTM and CDR2 is ANQGSEA. CDR3 length: 13 residues. The ends were cut back, 7 bases at V and 1 base at J, with 13 bases in the middle. CDR3 nucleotides: TGCAGCGCTGAGGGGACTGAGAACACTGAAGCTTTCTTT. Its protein is CSAEGTENTEAFF. Looking up the rest from reference TRBV29-1 and TRBJ1-1 gives the full variable domain: SAVISQKPSRDICQRGTSLTIQCQVDSQVTMMFWYRQQPGQSLTLIATANQGSEATYESGFVIDKFPISRPNLTFSTLTVSNMSPEDSSIYLCSAEGTENTEAFFGQGTRLTVV.

This clone was observed a single time. This rearrangement joins TRBV6-5 to TRBJ1-4; D possibly corresponds to TRBD1 (6 bases). The CDR3 loop spans 15 amino acids. The V gene's germline CDR1 is MNHEY and CDR2 SVGAGI. Trimming stripped 7 bases from V and 8 bases from J, with 20 bases between. In DNA form, the CDR3 reads TGTGCCAGCAAGAACAGGGACGGTCTGCCCGAAAAACTGTTTTTT. Translation gives CASKNRDGLPEKLFF.

The chain is built from TRBV27 and TRBJ1-2; D is uncertain. Trimming stripped 3 bases from V and 4 bases from J, with 9 bases between. The CDR3 sequence is 13 residues long. The V gene's germline CDR1 is MNHEY and CDR2 SMNVEV (reference sequence). CDR3: CASSLVSGYGYTF. Written as DNA, the CDR3 is TGTGCCAGCAGTTTGGTTTCAGGCTATGGCTACACCTTC.

This clone showed up just a few times. This chain joins TRBV25-1 and TRBJ1-2; D possibly corresponds to TRBD1 (5 bases). Germline CDR1 reads MGHDK; CDR2 reads SYGVNS. CDR3 length equals 12 residues. Trimming left V 5 bases short and J 7 bases short, with 11 bases between. CDR3 sequence: CASSRTGGGYTF. CDR3 in DNA: TGTGCCAGCAGTCGGACGGGGGGTGGCTACACCTTC.

This clone is a singleton in its sample. V is TRBV3-1 (or the pseudogene TRBV3-2) and J is TRBJ1-1; tentative D call: TRBD1 (5 bases). The V and J ends lost 0 bases and 0 bases respectively, with 14 bases between them. There are 17 residues in the CDR3. Germline CDR1 LGHDT, CDR2 YNNKEL (reference sequence). As DNA, the CDR3 is TGTGCCAGCAGCCAAGATCAAAGGTGGGGGGTGAACACTGAAGCTTTCTTT. Its translation: CASSQDQRWGVNTEAFF.

The chain uses TRBV30 and TRBJ1-1; D gene unclear. V lost 3 bases and J 0 bases, leaving 8 bases between the germline ends. Germline V CDR1 and CDR2: GTSNPN, SVGIG (reference sequence). The CDR3 length is 13 residues. The CDR3, as DNA: TGTGCCTGGAGCCCCGGGGTGAACACTGAAGCTTTCTTT. Residues: CAWSPGVNTEAFF.